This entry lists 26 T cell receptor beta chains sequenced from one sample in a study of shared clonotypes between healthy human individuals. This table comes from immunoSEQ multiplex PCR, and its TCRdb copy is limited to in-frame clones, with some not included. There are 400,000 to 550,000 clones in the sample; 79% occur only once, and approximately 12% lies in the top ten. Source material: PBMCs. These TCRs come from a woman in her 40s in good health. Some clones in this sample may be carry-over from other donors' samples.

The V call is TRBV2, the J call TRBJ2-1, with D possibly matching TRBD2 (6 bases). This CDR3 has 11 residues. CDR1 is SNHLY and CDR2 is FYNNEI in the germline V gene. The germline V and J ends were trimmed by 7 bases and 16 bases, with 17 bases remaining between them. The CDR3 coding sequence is TGTGCCAGCACCCAGGCCGGGACTGATTTCTTC. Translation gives CASTQAGTDFF.

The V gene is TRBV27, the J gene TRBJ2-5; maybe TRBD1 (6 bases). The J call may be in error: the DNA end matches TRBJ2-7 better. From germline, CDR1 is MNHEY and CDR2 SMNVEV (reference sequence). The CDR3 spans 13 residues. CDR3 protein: CASSRQGNYEQYF. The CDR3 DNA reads TGTGCCAGCAGCCGCCAGGGGAACTACGAGCAGTACTTC.

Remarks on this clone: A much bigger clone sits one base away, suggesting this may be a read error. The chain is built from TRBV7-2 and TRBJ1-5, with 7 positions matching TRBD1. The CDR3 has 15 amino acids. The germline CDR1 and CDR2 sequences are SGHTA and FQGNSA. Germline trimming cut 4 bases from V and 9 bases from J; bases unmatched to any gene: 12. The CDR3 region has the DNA TGTGCCAGCAGCTACGACAGGGTACATGGGGGGCCCCAGCATTTT. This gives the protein CASSYDRVHGGPQHF.

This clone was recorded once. The CDR3 bases are TGTGCCAGCAGTTTAGCCATTTCAGGATATGGCTACACCTTC. Translated, it gives CASSLAISGYGYTF. The gene calls are TRBV28 and TRBJ1-2; D call uncertain. The CDR3 sequence is 14 residues long. CDR1 is MDHEN, CDR2 SYDVKM, per germline. Trimming removed 2 bases at V and 5 bases at J, with 12 bases between.

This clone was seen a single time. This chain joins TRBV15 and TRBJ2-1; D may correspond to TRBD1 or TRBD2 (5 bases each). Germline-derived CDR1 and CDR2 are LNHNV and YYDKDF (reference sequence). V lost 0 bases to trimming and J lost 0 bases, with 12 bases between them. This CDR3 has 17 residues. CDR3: CATSRDSQGPSYNEQFF. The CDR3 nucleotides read TGTGCCACCAGCAGAGATTCCCAGGGACCCTCCTACAATGAGCAGTTCTTC.

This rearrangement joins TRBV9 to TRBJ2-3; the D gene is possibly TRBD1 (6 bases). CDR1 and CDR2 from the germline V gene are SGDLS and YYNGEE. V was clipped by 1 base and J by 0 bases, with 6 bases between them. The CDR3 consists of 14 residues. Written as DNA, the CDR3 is TGTGCCAGCAGCGTAACAGGGAGCACAGATACGCAGTATTTT. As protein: CASSVTGSTDTQYF.

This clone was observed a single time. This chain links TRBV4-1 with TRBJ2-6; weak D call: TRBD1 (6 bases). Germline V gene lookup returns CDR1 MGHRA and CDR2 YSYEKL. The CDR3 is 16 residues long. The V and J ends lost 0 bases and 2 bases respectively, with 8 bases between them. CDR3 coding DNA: TGCGCCAGCAGCCAAGATTGGGGGCCTGGGGCCAACGTCCTGACTTTC. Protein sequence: CASSQDWGPGANVLTF.

Written as DNA, the CDR3 is TGTGCCAGCAGCCCAGGGGCGGGCCTCACAGATACGCAGTATTTT. Amino acids: CASSPGAGLTDTQYF. The chain recombines TRBV9 with TRBJ2-3; tentative D call: TRBD1 (6 bases). Per germline, CDR1 SGDLS and CDR2 YYNGEE. Trimming stripped 4 bases from V and 2 bases from J, with 14 bases between. This CDR3 is 15 amino acids long. Full variable domain (remainder filled in from reference TRBV9 and TRBJ2-3): DSGVTQTPKHLITATGQRVTLRCSPRSGDLSVYWYQQSLDQGLQFLIQYYNGEERAKGNILERFSAQQFPDLHSELNLSSLELGDSALYFCASSPGAGLTDTQYFGPGTRLTVL.

CDR3 in amino acids: CAISPGQFRGEQFF. As DNA, the CDR3 is TGTGCCATCAGTCCGGGACAGTTTAGAGGTGAGCAGTTCTTC. This chain connects TRBV10-3 to TRBJ2-1, with 7 bases aligning to TRBD1. This CDR3 spans 14 amino acids. V lost 5 bases to trimming and J lost 9 bases; unmatched junction nucleotides: 10. In germline, CDR1 is ENHRY, CDR2 SYGVKD.

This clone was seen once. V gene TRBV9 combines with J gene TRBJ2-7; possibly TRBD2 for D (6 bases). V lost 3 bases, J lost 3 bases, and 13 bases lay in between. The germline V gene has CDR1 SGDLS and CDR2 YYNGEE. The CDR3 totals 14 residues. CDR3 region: CASSAAGRDYEQYF. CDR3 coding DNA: TGTGCCAGCAGCGCGGCGGGACGAGACTACGAGCAGTACTTC.

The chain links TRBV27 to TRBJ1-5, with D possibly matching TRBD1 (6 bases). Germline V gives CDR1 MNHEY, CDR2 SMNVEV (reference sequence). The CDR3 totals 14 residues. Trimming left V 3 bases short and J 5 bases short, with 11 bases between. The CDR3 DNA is TGTGCCAGCAGTTTTGGGAGGGGGGATCAGCCCCAGCATTTT. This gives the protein CASSFGRGDQPQHF.

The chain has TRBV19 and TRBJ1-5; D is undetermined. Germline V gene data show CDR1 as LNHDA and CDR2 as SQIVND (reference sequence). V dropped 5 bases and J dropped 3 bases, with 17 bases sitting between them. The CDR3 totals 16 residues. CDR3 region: CASSPWTPEHNQPQHF. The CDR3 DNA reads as TGTGCCAGTAGTCCTTGGACCCCGGAGCACAATCAGCCCCAGCATTTT.

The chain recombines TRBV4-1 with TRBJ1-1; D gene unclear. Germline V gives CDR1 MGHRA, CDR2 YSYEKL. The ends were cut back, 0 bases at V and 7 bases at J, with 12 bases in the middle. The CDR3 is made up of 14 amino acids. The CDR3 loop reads CASSQEGWQREAFF. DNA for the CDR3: TGCGCCAGCAGCCAAGAGGGGTGGCAGCGTGAAGCTTTCTTT.

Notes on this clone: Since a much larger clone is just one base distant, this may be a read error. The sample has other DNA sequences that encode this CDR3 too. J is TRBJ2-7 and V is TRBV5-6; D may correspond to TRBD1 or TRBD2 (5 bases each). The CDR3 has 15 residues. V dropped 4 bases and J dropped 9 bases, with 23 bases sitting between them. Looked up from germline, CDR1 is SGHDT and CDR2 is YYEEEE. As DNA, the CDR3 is TGTGCCAGCAGCGCCCTAGGGACGGCTGACCCAACGCAGTACTTC. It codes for CASSALGTADPTQYF.

CDR3 loop: CASSIGGRLGETQYF. The CDR3 DNA follows: TGTGCCAGTAGTATAGGCGGGAGGTTGGGGGAGACCCAGTACTTC. V and J are TRBV19 and TRBJ2-5; 8 positions agree with TRBD2. Germline-derived CDR1 and CDR2 are LNHDA and SQIVND (reference sequence). V shed 1 base, J shed 5 bases, and the junction held 6 bases outside the gene matches. The CDR3 is 15 amino acids.

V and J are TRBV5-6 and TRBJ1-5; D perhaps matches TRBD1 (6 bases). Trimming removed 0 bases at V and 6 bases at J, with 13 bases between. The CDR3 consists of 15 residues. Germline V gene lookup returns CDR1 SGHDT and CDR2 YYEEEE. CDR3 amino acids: CASSLGGPRGQPQHF. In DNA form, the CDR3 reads TGTGCCAGCAGCTTGGGGGGGCCACGGGGTCAGCCCCAGCATTTT.

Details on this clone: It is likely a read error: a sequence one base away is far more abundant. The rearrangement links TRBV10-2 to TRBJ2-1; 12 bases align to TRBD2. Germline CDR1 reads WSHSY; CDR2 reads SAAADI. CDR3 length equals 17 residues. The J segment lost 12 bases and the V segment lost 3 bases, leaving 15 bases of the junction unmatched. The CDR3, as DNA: TGCGCCAGCAGTGATCCTAGACTAGCGGGAGATAGCGGGAGGCAGTTCTTC. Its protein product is CASSDPRLAGDSGRQFF.

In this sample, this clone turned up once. CDR3 in amino acids: CASSLGRVRGQETQYF. The DNA for the CDR3 is TGTGCCAGCAGCTTAGGCCGGGTCCGTGGTCAAGAGACCCAGTACTTC. This chain joins TRBV7-2 and TRBJ2-5, with D unclear. The V gene's germline CDR1 is SGHTA and CDR2 FQGNSA. Trimming cost V 1 base and J 2 bases, with 14 bases left between them. This CDR3 has 16 residues.

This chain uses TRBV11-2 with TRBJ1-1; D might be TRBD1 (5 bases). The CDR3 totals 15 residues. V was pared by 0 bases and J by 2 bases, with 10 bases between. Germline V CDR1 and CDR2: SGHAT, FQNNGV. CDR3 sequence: CASSLDLGGNTEAFF. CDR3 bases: TGTGCCAGCAGCTTAGATCTCGGGGGAAACACTGAAGCTTTCTTT.

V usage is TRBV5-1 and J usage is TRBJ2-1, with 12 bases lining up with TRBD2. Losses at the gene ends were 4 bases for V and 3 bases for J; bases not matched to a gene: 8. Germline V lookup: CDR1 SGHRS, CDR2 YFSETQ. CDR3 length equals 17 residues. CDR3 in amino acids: CASSLSGLAGFYNEQFF. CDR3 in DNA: TGCGCCAGCAGCCTATCTGGACTAGCGGGATTCTACAATGAGCAGTTCTTC.

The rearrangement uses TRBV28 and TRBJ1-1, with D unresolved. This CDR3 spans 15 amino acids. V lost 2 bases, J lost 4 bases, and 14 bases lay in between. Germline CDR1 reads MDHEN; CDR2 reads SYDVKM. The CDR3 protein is CASSLHGSGSTEAFF. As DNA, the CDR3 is TGTGCCAGCAGTTTACACGGCTCCGGTAGCACTGAAGCTTTCTTT.

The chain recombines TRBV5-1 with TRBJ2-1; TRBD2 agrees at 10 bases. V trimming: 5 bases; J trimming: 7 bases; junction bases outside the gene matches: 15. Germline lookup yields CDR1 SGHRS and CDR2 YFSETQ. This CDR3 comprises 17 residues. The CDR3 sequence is CASRNPIGTSVGNEQFF. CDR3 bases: TGCGCCAGCAGGAATCCGATCGGGACTAGCGTAGGGAATGAGCAGTTCTTC.

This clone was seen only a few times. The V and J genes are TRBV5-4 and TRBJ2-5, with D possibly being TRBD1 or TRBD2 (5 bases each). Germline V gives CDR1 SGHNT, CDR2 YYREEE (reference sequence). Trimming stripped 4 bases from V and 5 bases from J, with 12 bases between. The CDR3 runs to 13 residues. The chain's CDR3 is CASSRDVAETQYF. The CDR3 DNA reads TGTGCCAGCAGCCGGGACGTCGCGGAGACCCAGTACTTC.

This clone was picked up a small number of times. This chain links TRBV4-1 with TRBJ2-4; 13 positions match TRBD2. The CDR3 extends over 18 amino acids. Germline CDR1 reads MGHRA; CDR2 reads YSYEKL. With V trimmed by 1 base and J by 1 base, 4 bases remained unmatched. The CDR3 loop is CASSQGTSGSRAKNIQYF. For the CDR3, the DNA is TGCGCCAGCAGCCAAGGGACTAGCGGGAGCCGGGCCAAAAACATTCAGTACTTC.

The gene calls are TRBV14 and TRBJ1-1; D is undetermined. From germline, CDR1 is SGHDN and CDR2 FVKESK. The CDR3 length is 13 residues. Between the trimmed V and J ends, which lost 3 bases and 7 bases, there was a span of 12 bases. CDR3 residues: CASSHSVWIEAFF. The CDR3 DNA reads TGTGCCAGCAGCCACTCGGTGTGGATTGAAGCTTTCTTT.

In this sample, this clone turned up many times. The CDR3 bases are TGTGCCAAGACAGAGAACACTGAAGCTTTCTTT. It translates to CAKTENTEAFF. The rearrangement joins TRBV27 to TRBJ1-1; perhaps TRBD1 as D (5 bases). V was clipped by 10 bases and J by 1 base, with 7 bases between them. The germline CDR1 and CDR2 sequences are MNHEY and SMNVEV (reference sequence). This CDR3 is 11 amino acids long.